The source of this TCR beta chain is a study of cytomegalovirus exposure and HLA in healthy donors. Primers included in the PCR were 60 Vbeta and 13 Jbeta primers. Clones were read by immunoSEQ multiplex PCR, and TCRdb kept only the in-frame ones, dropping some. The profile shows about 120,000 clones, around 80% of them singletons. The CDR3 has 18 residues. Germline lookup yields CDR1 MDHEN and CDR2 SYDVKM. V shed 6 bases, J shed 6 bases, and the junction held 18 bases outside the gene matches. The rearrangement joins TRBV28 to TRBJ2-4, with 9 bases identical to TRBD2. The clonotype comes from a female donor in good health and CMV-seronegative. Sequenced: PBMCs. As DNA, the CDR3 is TGTGCCAGCAGCCGACAGGGTAGTAGCGGGAGTCTTGGAAACATTCAGTACTTC. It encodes CASSRQGSSGSLGNIQYF.